The 18 T cell receptor beta chains below were found in one sample sequenced in a study of blood T cell repertoires in COVID-19. Data came from immunoSEQ multiplex PCR; TCRdb stores just in-frame clones and leaves some out. Of around 37,000 clones detected, roughly nine tenths appear once; the ten largest clones hold around 20%. Sequencing input: peripheral blood. These receptor sequences come from a man aged 55-75 years with acute or convalescent COVID-19.

The chain carries TRBV6-5 and TRBJ1-2, with D perhaps TRBD1 (6 bases). The CDR3 spans 15 residues. Germline V CDR1 and CDR2: MNHEY, SVGAGI. Trimming took off 7 bases at V and 0 bases at J, with 15 bases between the two ends. CDR3 amino acids: CASTPRTATNYGYTF. The DNA of the CDR3 is TGTGCCAGCACCCCCCGGACAGCGACTAACTATGGCTACACCTTC.

The gene calls are TRBV11-2 and TRBJ1-5, with TRBD1 matching over 10 bases. Germline CDR1 reads SGHAT; CDR2 reads FQNNGV. V gave up 5 bases and J gave up 6 bases; unmatched junction bases: 19. This CDR3 is 19 amino acids long. The CDR3, as DNA: TGTGCCAGCAGCCGTTTATTGGGGGATCGGGACAGGGGTATTCAGCCCCAGCATTTT. Protein: CASSRLLGDRDRGIQPQHF.

The rearrangement uses TRBV10-1 and TRBJ2-3; TRBD2 aligns across 8 bases. The germline gives CDR1 WNHNN, CDR2 SYGVQD (reference sequence). V lost 2 bases, J lost 5 bases, and 3 bases stayed unmatched. The CDR3 sequence is 14 residues long. CDR3 loop: CASSEHGRGDTQYF. In nucleotides, the CDR3 is TGCGCCAGCAGTGAGCACGGGAGGGGAGATACGCAGTATTTT.

Here the CDR3 reads CASSATTGASVQPQHF. The DNA for the CDR3 is TGTGCCAGCAGCGCTACGACAGGGGCATCTGTTCAGCCCCAGCATTTT. The V and J genes are TRBV2 and TRBJ1-5; 8 nucleotides agree with TRBD1. Germline-derived CDR1 and CDR2 are SNHLY and FYNNEI. V shed 6 bases and J 6 bases; nucleotides not matched to a gene: 13. The length of the CDR3 is 16 residues.

The chain is built from TRBV10-1 and TRBJ2-5; D may be TRBD2 (6 bases). The V gene's germline CDR1 is WNHNN and CDR2 SYGVQD (reference sequence). The CDR3 runs to 14 residues. Trimming cost V 8 bases and J 5 bases, with 18 bases left between them. This CDR3 reads CASSRGEVSETQYF. CDR3 DNA: TGCGCCAGCTCCCGCGGGGAAGTATCGGAGACCCAGTACTTC.

The CDR3 nucleotides are TGTGCCAGCTCGTTCATGGCAGGGGGGACGGCTAACTATGGCTACACCTTC. Amino acids: CASSFMAGGTANYGYTF. The rearrangement joins TRBV18 to TRBJ1-2; 7 bases line up with TRBD1. Germline assignment: CDR1 KGHSH and CDR2 LQKENI. V lost 6 bases, J lost 0 bases, and 13 bases stayed unmatched. The CDR3 runs 17 residues.

This rearrangement joins TRBV4-1 to TRBJ2-7; maybe TRBD2 (5 bases). This CDR3 has 16 residues. V was cut by 3 bases and J by 4 bases, with 19 bases left in between. CDR1 is MGHRA and CDR2 is YSYEKL in the germline V gene. The CDR3 sequence: CASSHLSSSSRYEQYF. The CDR3 bases are TGCGCCAGCAGCCACCTATCTAGCTCCTCTAGGTACGAGCAGTACTTC.

The gene calls are TRBV7-8 and TRBJ2-1, with TRBD1 identical over 7 bases. From germline, CDR1 is SGHVS and CDR2 FQNEAQ. There are 15 residues in the CDR3. The V gene end was trimmed by 3 bases and the J gene end by 7 bases; junction bases not matched to a gene: 9. The CDR3 nucleotides read TGTGCCAGCAGCTTTGCAGGGGGAGTCTTAAATGAGCAGTTCTTC. It is translated as CASSFAGGVLNEQFF.

The sample holds one count of this clone. V gene TRBV5-4 combines with J gene TRBJ2-1; TRBD2 aligns across 15 bases. This CDR3 has 18 amino acids. The trim removed 0 bases at V and 6 bases at J, leaving 7 bases unmatched. Germline CDR1 reads SGHNT; CDR2 reads YYREEE (reference sequence). CDR3 protein: CASSLVPGTSGRSNEQFF. CDR3 nucleotides: TGTGCCAGCAGCTTGGTCCCCGGGACTAGCGGGAGGAGCAATGAGCAGTTCTTC.

The chain couples TRBV24-1 to TRBJ2-5; 9 nucleotides line up with TRBD1. V was clipped by 5 bases and J by 5 bases; unmatched bases: 8. Germline V CDR1 and CDR2: KGHDR, SFDVKD. The CDR3 consists of 15 residues. The CDR3 DNA sequence: TGTGCCACCAGTGTTGTCGGGACAGGGCGGGAGACCCAGTACTTC. Translation gives CATSVVGTGRETQYF.

The chain links TRBV14 to TRBJ2-1; unclear D gene. With 1 base removed from V and 8 bases from J, the gap between germline ends came to 3 bases. This CDR3 spans 11 amino acids. Germline V gene sequence: CDR1 SGHDN, CDR2 FVKESK. The CDR3 DNA follows: TGTGCCAGCAGCCAAGTCGATGAGCAGTTCTTC. Its protein product is CASSQVDEQFF.

V is TRBV6-5 and J is TRBJ1-4, with D unclear. The CDR3 runs to 14 residues. Per germline, CDR1 MNHEY and CDR2 SVGAGI. The germline V and J ends were trimmed by 6 bases and 5 bases, with 13 bases remaining between them. The CDR3 is CASRSTDGNEKLFF. CDR3 sequence (DNA): TGTGCCAGCAGGTCAACAGATGGGAATGAAAAACTGTTTTTT.

The V gene is TRBV19, the J gene TRBJ1-5; D remains unclear. The CDR3 length is 17 residues. Trimming stripped 6 bases from V and 0 bases from J, with 18 bases between. CDR1 is LNHDA, CDR2 SQIVND, per germline (reference sequence). This CDR3 is CASSIVLADYSNQPQHF. For the CDR3, the DNA is TGTGCCAGTAGCATCGTCCTGGCAGATTATAGCAATCAGCCCCAGCATTTT.

The chain uses TRBV5-1 and TRBJ2-4; D call uncertain. The germline V gene has CDR1 SGHRS and CDR2 YFSETQ. Trimming removed 0 bases from V and 3 bases from J, with 4 bases in between. The CDR3 sequence is 13 residues long. CDR3 bases: TGCGCCAGCAGCTTGGCCAGCAAAAACATTCAGTACTTC. It specifies CASSLASKNIQYF.

This chain links TRBV6-5 with TRBJ2-1; the match to TRBD2 covers 10 bases. Germline assignment: CDR1 MNHEY and CDR2 SVGAGI. J lost 10 bases, V lost 0 bases, and 6 bases had no gene match. The CDR3 runs 15 residues. CDR3 sequence reads: CASSYSSGRAGEQFF. CDR3 bases: TGTGCCAGCAGTTACTCCAGCGGGAGGGCAGGGGAGCAGTTCTTC.

The chain couples TRBV10-3 to TRBJ2-2; 11 bases align to TRBD1. Trimming cost V 3 bases and J 3 bases; bases outside gene matches: 3. This CDR3 comprises 16 residues. The V gene's germline CDR1 is ENHRY and CDR2 SYGVKD. The CDR3 bases are TGTGCCATCAGTGACCGGGACAGGGGGTACACCGGGGAGCTGTTTTTT. Protein product: CAISDRDRGYTGELFF.

The CDR3 here is CSVGGIPGQGVRNTEAFF. CDR3 nucleotides: TGCAGCGTTGGAGGGATCCCGGGACAGGGCGTTAGGAACACTGAAGCTTTCTTT. The chain employs TRBV29-1 and TRBJ1-1; 9 bases are shared with TRBD1. The germline gives CDR1 SQVTM, CDR2 ANQGSEA. The CDR3 has 18 residues. V shed 4 bases and J 1 base; nucleotides not matched to a gene: 16.

The chain recombines TRBV24-1 with TRBJ1-4, with 7 bases identical to TRBD1. Trimming took 2 bases from V and 5 from J; bases not matched to a gene: 7. CDR1 and CDR2 from the germline V gene are KGHDR and SFDVKD. The CDR3 covers 16 residues. CDR3 loop: CATSDSKGTANEKLFF. The CDR3 nucleotides read TGTGCCACCAGTGATTCGAAGGGGACAGCGAATGAAAAACTGTTTTTT.